This T cell receptor (beta chain) comes out of a study of T cell changes during pregnancy in multiple sclerosis. This CDR3 is built from 14 residues. Germline V gene lookup returns CDR1 MNHEY and CDR2 SMNVEV (reference sequence). Trimming cost V 7 bases and J 3 bases, with 15 bases left between them. TCRdb's copy holds only in-frame clones and misses some; the assay was immunoSEQ multiplex PCR. This repertoire shows roughly 23,000 clones, around 89% found once; its top ten account for approximately 6.3%. The chain joins TRBV27 to TRBJ1-1; D is possibly TRBD1 (5 bases). The sample was CD8+ T cells from peripheral blood mononuclear cells, taken in the first trimester of pregnancy. The clonotype was recovered from a female donor with multiple sclerosis, enrolled in a pregnancy study. The CDR3 loop reads CASTTRWGDTEAFF. The CDR3 DNA reads TGTGCCAGCACGACACGATGGGGGGACACTGAAGCTTTCTTT.